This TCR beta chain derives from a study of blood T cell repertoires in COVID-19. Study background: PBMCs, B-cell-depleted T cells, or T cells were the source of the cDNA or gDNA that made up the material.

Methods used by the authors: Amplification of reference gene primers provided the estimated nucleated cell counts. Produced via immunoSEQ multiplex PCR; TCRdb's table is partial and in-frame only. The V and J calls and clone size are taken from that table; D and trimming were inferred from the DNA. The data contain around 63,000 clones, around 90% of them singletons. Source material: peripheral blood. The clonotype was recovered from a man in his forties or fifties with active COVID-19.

The CDR3: CASTAGGPNTQYF. Written as DNA, the CDR3 is TGTGCCAGCACAGCGGGGGGTCCTAATACGCAGTATTTT. The V and J genes are TRBV21-1 and TRBJ2-3; TRBD2 is the table's D call and was not checked against the DNA. TRBV21-1 represents a pseudogene. This CDR3 spans 13 amino acids.